The source of this T cell receptor beta chain is a study of control samples from healthy donors and cancer patients (TCRdb year 2020). Library preparation used the immunoSEQ multiplex PCR assay. TCRdb retrieved this table from immuneACCESS and kept in-frame rearrangements only. Not all clones are present; in checked studies, unresolved V genes account for under half, and no reason is known for the remainder. This sample gives 150,000 to 200,000 clones in total; about 93% of them show up just once. The leading ten clones occupy about 4% of the sample. The CDR3 starts with the cysteine, ends with the phenylalanine, and has 12 residues. Solely the CDR3 DNA is kept, with 36 bases framed from the first base. CDR1 and CDR2 are read off the germline V gene as MNHEY and SVGEGT. V was cut back by 6 bases and J by 5 bases, leaving a gap of 10 bases between them. This clone was observed once. Its antigen is currently not known. The input lacks base qualities; no much larger clone sits a single base away.

This chain joins TRBV6-2 or TRBV6-3 to TRBJ1-2, with the D segment identity uncertain. Sequenced: blood. The clonotype comes from a woman aged 55 to 70 in good health. At the DNA level, the sequence is TGTGCCAGCAGCGTTACGGGGTATGGCTACACCTTC. It codes for CASSVTGYGYTF.